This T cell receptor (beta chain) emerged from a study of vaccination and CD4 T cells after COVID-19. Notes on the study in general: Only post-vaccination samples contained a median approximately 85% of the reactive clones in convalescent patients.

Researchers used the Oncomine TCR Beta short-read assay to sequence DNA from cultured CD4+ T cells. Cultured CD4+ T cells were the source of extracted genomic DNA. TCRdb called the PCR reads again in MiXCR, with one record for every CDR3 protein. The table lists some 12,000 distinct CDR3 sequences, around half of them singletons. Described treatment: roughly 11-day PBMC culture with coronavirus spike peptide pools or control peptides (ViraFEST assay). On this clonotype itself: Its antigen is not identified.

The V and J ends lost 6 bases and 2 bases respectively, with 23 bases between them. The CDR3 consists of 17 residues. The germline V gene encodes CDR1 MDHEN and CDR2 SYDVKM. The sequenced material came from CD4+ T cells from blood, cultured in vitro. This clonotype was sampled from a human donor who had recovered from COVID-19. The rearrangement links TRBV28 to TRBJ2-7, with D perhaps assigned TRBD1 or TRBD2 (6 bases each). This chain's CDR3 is CASRSLKQGGSAYEQYF. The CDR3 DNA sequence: TGTGCCAGCAGGTCCCTCAAACAGGGAGGTTCGGCCTACGAGCAGTACTTC.